The T cell receptor beta chain described here comes from a study of identical twins. This clonotype was detected ten times or more. TCRdb fed the 5' RACE reads into MiXCR, producing one record per CDR3 protein. The sample lists hundreds of thousands of distinct CDR3 sequences, roughly 12% seen once, with roughly 1.6% in the top ten. The CDR3 has 15 amino acids. Trimming left V 5 bases short and J 1 base short, with 12 bases between. These data are also associated with another study on yellow fever vaccine responses in identical twins.

The chain joins TRBV12-3 or TRBV12-4 to TRBJ2-1, with D maybe TRBD1 (5 bases). The clonotype comes from a woman younger than 30 in good health. Sequencing was performed on PBMCs. CDR3 amino acids: CASSPGSISYNEQFF. Here the CDR3 DNA reads TGTGCCAGCAGTCCAGGGTCCATATCCTACAATGAGCAGTTCTTC.